This T cell receptor beta chain was sequenced for a study of T cell changes during pregnancy in multiple sclerosis. After removal of 5 bases from V and 2 bases from J, the junction contained 3 bases not matched to a gene. The CDR3 covers 14 residues. Per the germline V gene, CDR1 is SGHTA and CDR2 is FQGNSA. Libraries were prepared by immunoSEQ multiplex PCR; TCRdb keeps only in-frame clonotypes and omits some of them. The sample shows some 27,000 clones, roughly nine tenths of them seen only once. The input for sequencing was CD4+ T cells from peripheral blood mononuclear cells, taken in the first trimester of pregnancy. The receptor was isolated from a female donor in good health, enrolled as a control in a pregnancy study. The chain is built from TRBV7-2 and TRBJ2-1; 7 bases match TRBD2. The CDR3 coding sequence is TGTGCCAGCAGCGGAGGGAGGGCCTACAATGAGCAGTTCTTC. Translated: CASSGGRAYNEQFF.